This T cell receptor beta chain was documented in a study of cytomegalovirus exposure and HLA in healthy donors. Study-level background: Around 85 million unique TCR sequences came from HLA-typed donors in an early release.

13 Jbeta primers and 60 Vbeta primers were used for the PCR. Generated by immunoSEQ multiplex PCR, the TCRdb table keeps only in-frame clones and is missing some. In the table there are 210,000 or so clones, more than 60% of which are singletons. After removal of 6 bases from V and 5 bases from J, the junction contained 10 bases not matched to a gene. The CDR3 consists of 15 residues. Germline V lookup: CDR1 SNHLY, CDR2 FYNNEI. Study findings and constraints: CMV serostatus was the only recorded immune exposure for donors. A link between a missense DCLRE1C variant and TCR beta V- and J-gene trimming emerged from a later analysis. Across donors, most TCRs were seen rarely, yet some public ones were widespread.

As regards this clone: Its matching antigen is unknown.

The TCR comes from a woman aged 25 to 39 in good health and CMV-seropositive. Specimen: PBMCs. The chain has TRBV2 and TRBJ2-5; 9 bases align to TRBD2. The CDR3 reads CASREIAGAFETQYF. The DNA of the CDR3 is TGTGCCAGCAGGGAGATAGCGGGAGCATTCGAGACCCAGTACTTC. The variable domain in full, completed from reference TRBV2 and TRBJ2-5, reads EPEVTQTPSHQVTQMGQEVILRCVPISNHLYFYWYRQILGQKVEFLVSFYNNEISEKSEIFDDQFSVERPDGSNFTLKIRSTKLEDSAMYFCASREIAGAFETQYFGPGTRLLVL.